The source of this T cell receptor beta chain is a study of cytomegalovirus exposure and HLA in healthy donors (dated by TCRdb to the late 2010s). Study-wide context: In an earlier analysis of 587 of the donors, around 290 Gb of sequence data and just under 120 million unique TCR beta sequences from 180 million or so T cells were reported. Roughly 300 gigabases of sequencing data and about 92 million unique TCR sequences made up an early release that covered nearly 650 HLA-typed donors. Of the approximately 400 genotyped donors, less than 85% were placed in the genetic ancestry cluster associated with self-reported Caucasian donors. The study was designed to test whether signatures of past pathogen exposure could be identified by cataloging public T cell receptors. The study used immunosequencing to profile the T cell repertoires of approximately 690 subjects and linked those repertoires to cytomegalovirus serostatus. In addition to the first cohort of 666 subjects, a separate validation cohort of some 120 different subjects was used. To predict cytomegalovirus infection status, the study combined high-throughput TCR immunosequencing, statistical association of individual TCRs with disease status, and machine learning. A later analysis re-analyzed previously published TCR beta repertoires from about 600 donors and added high-resolution HLA genotyping to study TCR occurrence patterns. Rather than using new phenotypic data, the later analysis identified candidate immune exposures from TCR beta sequences and from how often those sequences occurred across donors. An earlier analysis of 587 of the donors used high-throughput TCR beta sequencing to judge whether each TCR beta V gene segment behaved as functional or pseudogenic. Donor age, sex, ethnicity and CMV serostatus were collected together with the repertoire data. Genome-wide SNP genotypes for about 60% of the roughly 700 donors were used in a later genetic analysis, which treated that subset as a discovery cohort. All discovery cohort repertoires had been generated on a single sequencing platform. HLA typing included class I and class II loci at four-digit resolution. Typing coverage differed by locus: A, B, C, DRB1 and DQB1 were typed in roughly 620-630 donors, DQA1 in around 500, DPA1 in 600 to 610, and DPB1 in 400 to 480. Several DR-DQ haplotypes were treated as single units for association and clustering because of strong linkage in the cohort. Among 398 genotyped donors of the cohort, an average of roughly 230,000 unique TCR beta nucleotide sequences was sequenced per donor, of which 15% to 20% were non-productive. General conclusions and limits of the study: In a later genetic analysis, fewer N-insertions in productive TCRs were reported among donors in an Asian-associated ancestry cluster than the roughly 700-donor mean. A later genetic analysis associated a missense DCLRE1C variant with V-gene and J-gene trimming of TCR beta chains, and an independent cohort replicated the association. A further reported finding was that TCR beta sequences accurately predicted the HLA-A and HLA-B alleles for most subjects in the first cohort. A cluster of highly shared sequence variants was judged likely to be a technical artifact of the sequencing pipeline. Roughly 15 rarely observed V segments, including chromosome 9 orphons, were excluded from the earlier analysis of almost 600 of the donors because counts were too low. In an earlier analysis of 587 of the donors, most TCR beta V segments were observed in productive rearrangements about 90% or about 30% of the time, broadly matching IMGT annotations. While some public TCRs were present in many individuals, most TCR sequences turned up only very rarely across donors. In the study, 150 to 200 TCR beta chains were listed as associated with cytomegalovirus. A later analysis associated some 17,000 TCR beta sequences with specific HLA alleles at a false discovery rate of 0.05. In a later analysis, HLA-associated TCR beta chains showed more clonal expansion and lower generation probabilities than non-associated chains that were equally common. Because the 87-base-pair reads could not distinguish some IMGT-functional V segments, including TRBV6-2 and TRBV6-3, those segments were excluded. Because HLA typing was missing for some donors at each locus, association tests included only the typed subset. In a later analysis, several top co-occurrence clusters were reported to appear linked to parvovirus B19, influenza, CMV and Epstein-Barr virus. The classifier was reported to diagnose cytomegalovirus status with high specificity and sensitivity in both the original cohort and the validation cohort. A later analysis found that TCR association rates varied across HLA loci, with DRB1 alleles showing the most associated TCRs and HLA-C alleles the fewest. When HLA alleles, especially DR and DQ, strongly co-occurred, attributing TCR associations to individual alleles was difficult. A later analysis found that most CMV-associated TCR beta chains appeared HLA-restricted, with HLA associations seemingly driven largely by CMV exposure. For the cohort, immune exposure information was limited to CMV serostatus. The authors suggested that the approach could potentially be extended to other disease states and immunological phenotypes. Correlated functional status among segregating V segments might reflect linkage disequilibrium, but an unknown experimental factor could not be ruled out. Sequencing depth was assumed to be roughly uniform across donors in the presence/absence analyses, though that assumption may not hold. A few of the identified cytomegalovirus-associated TCR beta chains were confirmed in vitro to be specific for cytomegalovirus antigens. Only TCR beta chains were sequenced in this cohort, and the absence of alpha or paired-chain data limited detectable features.

The cohort consisted of fewer than 700 healthy bone marrow donors. At the time of sampling, every cohort member was nominally healthy, though immune exposures that went unrecorded were likely present. CMV serostatus was positive for roughly 290 and negative for 352 of the 666 cohort members, and was not recorded for this donor. Each donor provided a peripheral blood sample, and peripheral blood mononuclear cells were used for TCR beta sequencing. Genomic DNA extraction from the blood cell samples was performed with the Qiagen DNeasy Blood Extraction Kit. Library method: the immunoSEQ multiplex PCR assay. A mixture of 60 forward primers for TCR Vbeta segments and 13 reverse primers for TCR Jbeta segments was used in the multiplex PCR. Amplification of the CDR3 region of rearranged TCR beta genes was performed with a multiplex PCR assay on genomic DNA. The Illumina HiSeq System was used to sequence the amplified TCR beta libraries as 87-base-pair reads. On the study's bioinformatics: A later analysis tallied some 79 million unique TCR beta chains across the 666 repertoires, and around 10 million of those chains were shared by two or more donors. Raw reads were error-corrected and collapsed into unique sequences with a nearest-neighbor algorithm that merged closely related sequences to remove PCR and sequencing errors. CDR3 sequences were aligned to IMGT reference sequences to assign V, D and J gene segments. For a sequence to be retained, a match of at least six nucleotides was required to both a V gene segment and a J gene segment. A rearrangement counted as productive if the CDR3 had no stop codons and remained in frame with V and J, and every other rearrangement counted as non-productive. CDR3 was defined according to IMGT convention as the region running from the second conserved V-encoded cysteine to the conserved J-encoded phenylalanine. The earlier analysis of about 530 of the donors excluded any sequence lacking an unambiguous match to a single V gene segment. In an earlier analysis of 587 of the donors, a V segment was called functional when productive rearrangements were above 56.7%, and segregating when the standard deviation between donors exceeded 5%. A statistical classification framework was built to diagnose cytomegalovirus status from the catalog of TCR beta chain sequences. In a later analysis, V and J genes were assigned by comparing TCR nucleotide sequences against IMGT/GENE-DB human TR gene sequences. A later analysis assigned CDR3 sequences and most-parsimonious VDJ recombination scenarios with the TCRdist pipeline. A later analysis defined each TCR beta chain by its CDR3 amino acid sequence plus V-gene family, and excluded reads lacking a unique V-gene family. A later analysis removed 550 to 700 highly shared, low-generation-probability nucleotide sequences to deal with suspected cross-contamination and a sequencing artifact. A later analysis calculated a clonal expansion index for each public chain from normalized within-repertoire ranks of inferred template counts. A later analysis computed generation probabilities with a VDJ recombination model fitted to out-of-frame rearrangements, and checked the results against IGoR. A later analysis scored TCR-TCR, TCR-HLA and TCR-CMV co-occurrence with hypergeometric tests, applying a repertoire-size bias correction to TCR pairs. A later analysis estimated false discovery rates by permuting HLA or CMV assignments 20 times. In a later analysis, co-occurring TCRs were grouped with DBSCAN, and TCRdist sequence similarity was added when clustering was performed within HLA-allele-positive subsets. Co-occurrence clustering excluded repertoires with fewer than 30,000 or more than 120,000 public chains, plus five with anomalous nucleotide sharing. Here the immuneACCESS table is served through TCRdb, limited to in-frame sequences with V and J called. Missing clones are a known gap in these copies; in checked studies unresolved V genes cover under half, and the rest lacks a known reason. V and J calls and clone size are given by that table; D and trimming were obtained from the DNA. For this sample the table gives 85,000 to 100,000 clones, of which around 60% were detected only once. The ten largest clones represent around 2% of the sample.

Regarding this clone: The specificity of this receptor is unknown. One base away there is no much larger clone; base qualities are not given.

The CDR3 covers 13 residues, taking in both the cysteine and the phenylalanine. Left in the record is the CDR3 DNA by itself, 39 bases read in frame from the first base. CDR1 and CDR2, per the germline V gene, are SGHTA and FQGNSA. V drops 5 bases and J drops 9 bases, leaving 16 bases in between. The TCR was taken from a human donor in good health. Specimen: PBMCs. Recombination linked TRBV7-2 to TRBJ1-1; tentative D gene TRBD1, with 5 bases matching. CDR3 reads: CASSRSGSPQAFF. Read as DNA, the sequence is TGTGCCAGCAGCCGCTCAGGGTCCCCGCAAGCTTTCTTT.